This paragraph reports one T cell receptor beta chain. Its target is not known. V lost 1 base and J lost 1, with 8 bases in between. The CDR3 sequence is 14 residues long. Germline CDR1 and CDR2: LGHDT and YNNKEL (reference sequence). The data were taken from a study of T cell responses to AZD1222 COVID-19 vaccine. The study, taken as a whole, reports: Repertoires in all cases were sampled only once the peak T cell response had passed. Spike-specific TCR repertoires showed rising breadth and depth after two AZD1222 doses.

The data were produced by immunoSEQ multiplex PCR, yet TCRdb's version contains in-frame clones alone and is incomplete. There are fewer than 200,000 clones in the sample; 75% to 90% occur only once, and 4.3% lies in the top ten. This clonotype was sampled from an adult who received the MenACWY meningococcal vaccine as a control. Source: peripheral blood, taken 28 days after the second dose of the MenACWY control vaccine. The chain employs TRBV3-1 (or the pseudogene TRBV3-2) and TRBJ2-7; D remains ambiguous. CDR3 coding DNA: TGTGCCAGCAGCCAAGGACGGTTATCCTACGAGCAGTACTTC. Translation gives CASSQGRLSYEQYF.